These 18 T cell receptor beta chains were all obtained from the same sample, sequenced in a study of monozygotic twins with inflammatory bowel disease. No DNA is given; TCRdb re-called the 5' RACE reads and lists each CDR3 protein once. The sample features roughly 160,000 distinct CDR3 sequences, with approximately 7% in its top ten. Sequenced sample: blood. Receptors originate from a human donor with ulcerative colitis or Crohn's disease, or a healthy co-twin of an affected twin (not recorded which).

The rearrangement joins TRBV27 to TRBJ2-6; checking the TCRdb D call of TRBD1 is not possible without DNA. The CDR3 spans 18 residues. The V gene's germline CDR1 is MNHEY and CDR2 SMNVEV (reference sequence). The CDR3 is CASSLFSGGGSGANVLTF.

The chain employs TRBV29-1 and TRBJ1-3. The CDR3 runs 13 residues. CDR1 is SQVTM, CDR2 ANQGSEA, per germline. This chain's CDR3 is CSVRRASGNTIYF.

The rearrangement links TRBV6-5 to TRBJ2-1; the TCRdb D gene call, TRBD2, has no DNA to confirm it. Germline assignment: CDR1 MNHEY and CDR2 SVGAGI. The CDR3 has 15 residues. The CDR3 spells CASSYGTSVDNEQFF.

The V gene is TRBV12-3 or TRBV12-4, the J gene TRBJ2-1; checking the TCRdb D call of TRBD2 is not possible without DNA. The CDR3 covers 17 residues. The CDR3 reads CASSPSSALSSYNEQFF.

The V call is TRBV5-1, the J call TRBJ2-7. The CDR3 totals 14 residues. Germline loops: CDR1 SGHRS, CDR2 YFSETQ. The CDR3 protein is CASSWTEGSYEQYF.

The chain uses TRBV6-2 or TRBV6-3 and TRBJ2-1; TCRdb proposes TRBD2, but this gene call is untestable without DNA. The CDR3 loop spans 14 amino acids. The germline CDR1 and CDR2 sequences are MNHEY and SVGEGT. This CDR3 is CASSYGSGSNEQFF.

The rearrangement links TRBV29-1 to TRBJ1-1. Germline-derived CDR1 and CDR2 are SQVTM and ANQGSEA. This CDR3 region has 14 residues. The CDR3 protein is CSVDLPTVGTEAFF.

The chain recombines TRBV5-1 with TRBJ1-1; the TRBD1 assignment by TCRdb is unverifiable without DNA. The CDR3 is 16 residues long. The germline CDR1 and CDR2 sequences are SGHRS and YFSETQ. CDR3 sequence: CASSKMTGGEGTEAFF.

The chain employs TRBV7-6 and TRBJ2-6; lacking DNA, the TRBD1 call made by TCRdb goes unchecked. CDR1 is SGHVS and CDR2 is FNYEAQ in the germline V gene. The CDR3 has 16 residues. Here the CDR3 reads CASTPGQGSGANVLTF. The full variable domain, in which reference TRBV7-6 and TRBJ2-6 provide the parts outside the CDR3, is GAGVSQSPRYKVTKRGQDVALRCDPISGHVSLYWYRQALGQGPEFLTYFNYEAQQDKSGLPNDRFSAERPEGSISTLTIQRTEQRDSAMYRCASTPGQGSGANVLTFGAGSRLTVL.

The CDR3 reads CASSPRLGTRDIQYF. The genes are TRBV5-1 and TRBJ2-4; TCRdb selects TRBD2, and the lack of DNA leaves this call unchecked. There are 15 residues in the CDR3. Germline V gene sequence: CDR1 SGHRS, CDR2 YFSETQ.

This rearrangement joins TRBV5-4 to TRBJ1-6. CDR3 length: 15 amino acids. Per germline, CDR1 SGHNT and CDR2 YYREEE (reference sequence). The CDR3 loop reads CASSLFSSYNSPLHF.

The chain recombines TRBV7-9 with TRBJ2-5; lacking DNA, the TRBD1 call made by TCRdb goes unchecked. Germline assignment: CDR1 SEHNR and CDR2 FQNEAQ (reference sequence). There are 16 residues in the CDR3. The CDR3 here is CASSSSGAALQETQYF.

The V call is TRBV6-1, the J call TRBJ2-1; TCRdb designates TRBD1, a call that cannot be tested without DNA. CDR3 length: 15 amino acids. Germline lookup yields CDR1 MNHNS and CDR2 SASEGT. Here the CDR3 reads CASSEGPGEYNEQFF.

The chain couples TRBV6-2 or TRBV6-3 to TRBJ2-1; TCRdb calls TRBD2, which cannot be checked without DNA. Per germline, CDR1 MNHEY and CDR2 SVGEGT. The CDR3 loop spans 17 amino acids. CDR3 protein: CASSSRGLAENYNEQFF.

The chain employs TRBV7-3 and TRBJ2-5; TCRdb proposes TRBD2, but this gene call is untestable without DNA. The CDR3 loop spans 18 amino acids. Germline loops: CDR1 SGHTA, CDR2 FQGTGA. The CDR3 sequence is CASSLKGTGLAGGETQYF. The full variable domain, in which reference TRBV7-3 and TRBJ2-5 provide the parts outside the CDR3, is GAGVSQTPSNKVTEKGKYVELRCDPISGHTALYWYRQSLGQGPEFLIYFQGTGAADDSGLPNDRFFAVRPEGSVSTLKIQRTERGDSAVYLCASSLKGTGLAGGETQYFGPGTRLLVL.

The CDR3 loop is CASLAAGGGYTEAFF. The rearrangement joins TRBV28 to TRBJ1-1. In germline, CDR1 is MDHEN, CDR2 SYDVKM. The CDR3 runs 15 residues.

This rearrangement joins TRBV18 to TRBJ2-1; TCRdb reports TRBD2, a call that lacks DNA to check it against. Germline CDR1 is KGHSH and CDR2 is LQKENI. The CDR3 sequence is 16 residues long. The CDR3 reads CASSPPRAGVYNEQFF.

J is TRBJ2-7 and V is TRBV6-5. CDR1 is MNHEY and CDR2 is SVGAGI in the germline V gene. The CDR3 sequence is 13 residues long. The CDR3 spells CASSPRISYEQYF.